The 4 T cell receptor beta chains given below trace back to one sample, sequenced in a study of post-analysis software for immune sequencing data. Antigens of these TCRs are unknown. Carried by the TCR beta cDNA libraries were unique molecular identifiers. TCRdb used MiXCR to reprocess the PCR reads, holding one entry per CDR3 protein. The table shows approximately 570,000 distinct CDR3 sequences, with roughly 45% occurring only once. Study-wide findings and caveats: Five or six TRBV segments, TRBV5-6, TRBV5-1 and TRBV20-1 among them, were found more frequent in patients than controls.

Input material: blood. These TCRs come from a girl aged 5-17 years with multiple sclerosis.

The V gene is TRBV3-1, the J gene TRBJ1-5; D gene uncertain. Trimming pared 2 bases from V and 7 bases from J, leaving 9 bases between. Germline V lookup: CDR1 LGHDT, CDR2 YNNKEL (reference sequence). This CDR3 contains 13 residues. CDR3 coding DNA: TGTGCCAGCAGCCAACTGGGTGGGCAGCCCCAGCATTTT. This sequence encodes CASSQLGGQPQHF.

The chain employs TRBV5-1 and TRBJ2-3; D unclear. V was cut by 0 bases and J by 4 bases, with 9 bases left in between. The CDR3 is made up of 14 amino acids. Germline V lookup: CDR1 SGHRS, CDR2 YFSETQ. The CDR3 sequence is CASSLDRLPDTQYF. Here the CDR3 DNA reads TGCGCCAGCAGCTTGGATAGGCTGCCAGATACGCAGTATTTT.

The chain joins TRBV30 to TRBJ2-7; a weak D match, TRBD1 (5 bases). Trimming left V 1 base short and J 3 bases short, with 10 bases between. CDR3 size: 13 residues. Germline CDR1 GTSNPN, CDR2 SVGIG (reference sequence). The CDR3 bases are TGTGCCTGGAGTGCGGACACCGGCTACGAGCAGTACTTC. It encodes CAWSADTGYEQYF.

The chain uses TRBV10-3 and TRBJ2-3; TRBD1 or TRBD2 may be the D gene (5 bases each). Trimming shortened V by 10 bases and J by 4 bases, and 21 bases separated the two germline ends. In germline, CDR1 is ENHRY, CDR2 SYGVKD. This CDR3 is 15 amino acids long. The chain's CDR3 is CATLRDPGGADTQYF. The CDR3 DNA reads TGTGCCACGCTCCGGGACCCCGGAGGTGCAGATACGCAGTATTTT.